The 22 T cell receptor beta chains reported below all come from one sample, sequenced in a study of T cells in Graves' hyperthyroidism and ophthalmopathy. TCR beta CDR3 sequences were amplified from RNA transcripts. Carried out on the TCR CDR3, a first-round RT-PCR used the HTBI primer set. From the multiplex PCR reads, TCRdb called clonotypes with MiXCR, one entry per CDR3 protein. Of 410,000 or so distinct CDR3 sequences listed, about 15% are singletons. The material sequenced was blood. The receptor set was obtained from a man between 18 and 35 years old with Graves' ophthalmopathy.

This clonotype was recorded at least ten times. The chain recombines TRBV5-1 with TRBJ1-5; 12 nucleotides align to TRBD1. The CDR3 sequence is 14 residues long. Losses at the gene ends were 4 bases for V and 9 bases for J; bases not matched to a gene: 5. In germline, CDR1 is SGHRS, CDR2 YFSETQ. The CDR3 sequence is CASSPGQGALPQHF. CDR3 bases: TGCGCCAGCAGCCCGGGACAGGGGGCTTTGCCCCAGCATTTT. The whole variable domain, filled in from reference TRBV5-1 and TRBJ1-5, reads KAGVTQTPRYLIKTRGQQVTLSCSPISGHRSVSWYQQTPGQGLQFLFEYFSETQRNKGNFPGRFSGRQFSNSRSEMNVSTLELGDSALYLCASSPGQGALPQHFGDGTRLSIL.

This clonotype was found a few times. CDR3 sequence (DNA): TGTGCCAGCAGCCCGGGGGCGGGAGGTTCCCAAGAGACCCAGTACTTC. Its translation: CASSPGAGGSQETQYF. The chain uses TRBV6-1 and TRBJ2-5; 8 positions match TRBD2. V gave up 6 bases and J gave up 1 base; unmatched junction bases: 10. The germline CDR1 and CDR2 sequences are MNHNS and SASEGT. The CDR3 totals 16 residues.

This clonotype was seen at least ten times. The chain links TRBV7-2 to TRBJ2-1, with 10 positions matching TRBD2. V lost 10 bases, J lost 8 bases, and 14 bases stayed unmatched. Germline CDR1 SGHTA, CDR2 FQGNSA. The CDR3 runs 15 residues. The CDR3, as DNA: TGTGCCACCCTAGCTACGGGACTAGCGTTTGATGAGCAGTTCTTC. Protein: CATLATGLAFDEQFF.

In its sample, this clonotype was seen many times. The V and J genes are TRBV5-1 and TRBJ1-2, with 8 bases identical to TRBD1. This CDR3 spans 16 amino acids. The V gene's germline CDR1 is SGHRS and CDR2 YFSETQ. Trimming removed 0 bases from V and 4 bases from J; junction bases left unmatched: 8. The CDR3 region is CASSLAQGQEVYGYTF. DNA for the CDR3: TGCGCCAGCAGCTTGGCCCAGGGACAGGAGGTCTATGGCTACACCTTC. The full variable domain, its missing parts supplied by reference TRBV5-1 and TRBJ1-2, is KAGVTQTPRYLIKTRGQQVTLSCSPISGHRSVSWYQQTPGQGLQFLFEYFSETQRNKGNFPGRFSGRQFSNSRSEMNVSTLELGDSALYLCASSLAQGQEVYGYTFGSGTRLTVV.

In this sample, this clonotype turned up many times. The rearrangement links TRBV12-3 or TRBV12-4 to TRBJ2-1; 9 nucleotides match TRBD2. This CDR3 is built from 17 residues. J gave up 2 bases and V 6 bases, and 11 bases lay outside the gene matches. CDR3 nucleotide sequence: TGTGCCAGCAGAGGCGGGGGGGATTCGACAACCTACAATGAGCAGTTCTTC. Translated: CASRGGGDSTTYNEQFF.

The CDR3 DNA reads as TGTGCCAGCAGCCCAATCTGGGGGGGGGATACGCAGTATTTT. It codes for CASSPIWGGDTQYF. V and J are TRBV7-2 and TRBJ2-3, with 7 bases matching TRBD2. V was pared by 5 bases and J by 6 bases, with 8 bases of the junction left unmatched. The CDR3 consists of 14 residues. Germline values: CDR1 SGHTA, CDR2 FQGNSA.

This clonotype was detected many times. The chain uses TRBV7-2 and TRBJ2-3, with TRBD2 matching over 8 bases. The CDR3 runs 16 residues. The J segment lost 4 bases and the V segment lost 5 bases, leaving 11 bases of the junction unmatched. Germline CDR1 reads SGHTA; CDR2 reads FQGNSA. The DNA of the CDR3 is TGTGCCAGCAGCGACCCTTGGCGGGAGGCCTCAGATACGCAGTATTTT. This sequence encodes CASSDPWREASDTQYF.

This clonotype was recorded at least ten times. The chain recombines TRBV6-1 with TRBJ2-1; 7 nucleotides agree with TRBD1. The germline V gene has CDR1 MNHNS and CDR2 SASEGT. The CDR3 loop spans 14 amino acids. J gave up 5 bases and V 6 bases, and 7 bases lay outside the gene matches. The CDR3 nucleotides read TGTGCCAGCAGCAGACAGGGTAAGGACAATGAGCAGTTCTTC. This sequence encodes CASSRQGKDNEQFF.

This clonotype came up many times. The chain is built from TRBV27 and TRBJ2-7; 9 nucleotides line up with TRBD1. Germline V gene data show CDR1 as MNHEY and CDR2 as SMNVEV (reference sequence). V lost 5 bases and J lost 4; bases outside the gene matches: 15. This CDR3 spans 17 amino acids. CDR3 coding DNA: TGTGCCAGCAGTACACCTCCCGGGACAGGGTGGTTGTACGAGCAGTACTTC. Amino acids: CASSTPPGTGWLYEQYF.

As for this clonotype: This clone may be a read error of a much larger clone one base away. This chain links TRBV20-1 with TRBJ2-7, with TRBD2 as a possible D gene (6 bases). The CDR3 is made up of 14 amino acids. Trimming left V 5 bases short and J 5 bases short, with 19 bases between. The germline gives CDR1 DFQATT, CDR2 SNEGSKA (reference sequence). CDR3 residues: CSAEPTTRRDEQYF. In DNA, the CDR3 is TGCAGTGCTGAACCGACGACTAGAAGGGACGAGCAGTACTTC.

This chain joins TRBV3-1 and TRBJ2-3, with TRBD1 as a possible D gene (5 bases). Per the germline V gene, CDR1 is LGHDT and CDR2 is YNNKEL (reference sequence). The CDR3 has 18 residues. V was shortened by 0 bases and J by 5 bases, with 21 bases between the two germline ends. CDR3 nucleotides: TGTGCCAGCAGCCAAGATCTTCTTGCACGCCAGGGTCAAGATACGCAGTATTTT. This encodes CASSQDLLARQGQDTQYF.

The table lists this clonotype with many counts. The CDR3: CSARDLAGKPLEQYF. The CDR3 DNA reads TGCAGTGCTAGAGATTTAGCGGGAAAACCGCTCGAGCAGTACTTC. The rearrangement joins TRBV20-1 to TRBJ2-7; 8 positions match TRBD2. The CDR3 contains 15 residues. V shed 0 bases and J 6 bases; nucleotides not matched to a gene: 10. Germline V gene sequence: CDR1 DFQATT, CDR2 SNEGSKA (reference sequence).

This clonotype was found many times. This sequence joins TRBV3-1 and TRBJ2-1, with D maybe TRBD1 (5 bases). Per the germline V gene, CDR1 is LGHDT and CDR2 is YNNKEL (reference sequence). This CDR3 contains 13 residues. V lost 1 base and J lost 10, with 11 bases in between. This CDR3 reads CASSQGQGREQFF. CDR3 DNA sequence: TGTGCCAGCAGCCAAGGGCAGGGAAGGGAGCAGTTCTTC.

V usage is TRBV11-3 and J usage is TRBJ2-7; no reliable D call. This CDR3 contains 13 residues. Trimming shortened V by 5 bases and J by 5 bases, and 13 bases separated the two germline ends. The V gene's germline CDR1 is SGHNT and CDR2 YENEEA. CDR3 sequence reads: CASSPETGDEQYF. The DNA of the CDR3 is TGTGCCAGCAGCCCAGAGACCGGCGACGAGCAGTACTTC.

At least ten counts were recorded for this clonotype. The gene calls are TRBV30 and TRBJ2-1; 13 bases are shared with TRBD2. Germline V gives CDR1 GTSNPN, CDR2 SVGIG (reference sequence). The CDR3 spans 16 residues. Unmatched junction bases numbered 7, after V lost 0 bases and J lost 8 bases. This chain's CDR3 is CAWSVTSGGAIDEQFF. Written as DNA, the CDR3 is TGTGCCTGGAGTGTAACTAGCGGGGGGGCAATCGATGAGCAGTTCTTC.

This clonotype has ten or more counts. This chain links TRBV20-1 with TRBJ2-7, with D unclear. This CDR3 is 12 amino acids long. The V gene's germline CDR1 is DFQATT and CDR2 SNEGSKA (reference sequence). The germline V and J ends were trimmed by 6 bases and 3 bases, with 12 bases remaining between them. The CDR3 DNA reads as TGCAGTGCCGGCGTTGGGGACTACGAGCAGTACTTC. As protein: CSAGVGDYEQYF.

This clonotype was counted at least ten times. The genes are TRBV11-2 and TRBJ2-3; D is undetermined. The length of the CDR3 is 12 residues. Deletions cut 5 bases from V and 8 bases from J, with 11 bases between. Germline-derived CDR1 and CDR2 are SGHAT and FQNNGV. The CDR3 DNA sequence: TGTGCCAGCAGCCACAGTCCGGGTACGCAGTATTTT. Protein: CASSHSPGTQYF. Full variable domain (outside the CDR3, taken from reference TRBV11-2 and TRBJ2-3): EAGVAQSPRYKIIEKRQSVAFWCNPISGHATLYWYQQILGQGPKLLIQFQNNGVVDDSQLPKDRFSAERLKGVDSTLKIQPAKLEDSAVYLCASSHSPGTQYFGPGTRLTVL.

CDR3 loop: CASSQVSGGGHEQYF. The CDR3 DNA reads TGCGCCAGCAGCCAAGTCTCAGGGGGCGGACACGAGCAGTACTTC. This chain links TRBV4-1 with TRBJ2-7, with 8 bases identical to TRBD1. Germline V gene sequence: CDR1 MGHRA, CDR2 YSYEKL. The CDR3 contains 15 residues. The V segment lost 1 base and the J segment 5 bases; nucleotides outside the gene matches: 7.

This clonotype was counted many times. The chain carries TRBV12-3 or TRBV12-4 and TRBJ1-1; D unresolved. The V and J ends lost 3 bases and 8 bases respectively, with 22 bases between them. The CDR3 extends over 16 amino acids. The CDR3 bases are TGTGCCAGCAGTTTCCCCTCGGGTTCAACGATGGCGGAAGCTTTCTTT. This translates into CASSFPSGSTMAEAFF.

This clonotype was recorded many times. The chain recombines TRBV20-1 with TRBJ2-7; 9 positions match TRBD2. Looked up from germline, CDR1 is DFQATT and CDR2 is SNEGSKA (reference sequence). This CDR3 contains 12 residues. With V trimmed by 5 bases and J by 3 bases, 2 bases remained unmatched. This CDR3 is CSASTSGYEQYF. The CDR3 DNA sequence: TGCAGTGCTTCGACTAGCGGCTACGAGCAGTACTTC.

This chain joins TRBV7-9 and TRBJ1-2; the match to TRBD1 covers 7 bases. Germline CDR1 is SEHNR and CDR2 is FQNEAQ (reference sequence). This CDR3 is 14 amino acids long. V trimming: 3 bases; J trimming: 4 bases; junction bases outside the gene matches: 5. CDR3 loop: CASSFEGAGYGYTF. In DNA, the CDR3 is TGTGCCAGCAGCTTCGAGGGGGCAGGCTATGGCTACACCTTC.

The CDR3 here is CASSLEWREDDLAKNIQYF. The CDR3 region has the DNA TGTGCCAGCAGCTTAGAGTGGCGGGAGGACGACCTAGCCAAAAACATTCAGTACTTC. The V gene is TRBV7-9, the J gene TRBJ2-4; 8 nucleotides match TRBD2. The CDR3 has 19 residues. Unmatched junction bases numbered 11, after V lost 1 base and J lost 0 bases. The germline CDR1 and CDR2 sequences are SEHNR and FQNEAQ (reference sequence).